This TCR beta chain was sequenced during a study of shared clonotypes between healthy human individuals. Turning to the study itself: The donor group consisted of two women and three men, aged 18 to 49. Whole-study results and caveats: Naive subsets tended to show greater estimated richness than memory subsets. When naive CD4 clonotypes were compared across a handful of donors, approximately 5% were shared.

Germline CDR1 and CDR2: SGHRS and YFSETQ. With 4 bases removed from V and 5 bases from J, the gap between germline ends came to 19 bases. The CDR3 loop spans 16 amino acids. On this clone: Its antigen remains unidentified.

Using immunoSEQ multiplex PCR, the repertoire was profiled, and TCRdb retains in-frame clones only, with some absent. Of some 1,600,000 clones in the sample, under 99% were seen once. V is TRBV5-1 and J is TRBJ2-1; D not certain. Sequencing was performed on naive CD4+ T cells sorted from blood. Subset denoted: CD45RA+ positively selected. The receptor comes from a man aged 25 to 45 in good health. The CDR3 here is CASSLEWTILNNEQFF. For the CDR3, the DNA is TGCGCCAGCAGCCTCGAGTGGACGATTTTAAACAATGAGCAGTTCTTC.